The clone carrying this T cell receptor beta chain was counted only a few times. Its cognate antigen is unknown. This entry is derived from a study of PD-1 blockade in classical Hodgkin lymphoma. Study as a whole: Patients had nivolumab dosed at 3 mg/kg, delivered intravenously every 2 weeks.

Some clones are missing from TCRdb's copy, which holds only in-frame ones; the method was immunoSEQ multiplex PCR. The profile covers around 16,000 clones, with 78% appearing a single time and around 1.9% taken by the ten largest. The time point denotes: cycle 4 day 1 (C4D1), after five to seven weeks of nivolumab. All patients relapsed after autologous stem cell transplantation, and brentuximab vedotin exposure varied. Thawed PBMCs were the source of CD4+ T cells, purified by magnetic negative selection. This CDR3 is 14 amino acids long. Between the trimmed V and J ends, which lost 5 bases and 8 bases, there was a span of 16 bases. Germline assignment: CDR1 LNHDA and CDR2 SQIVND (reference sequence). General study points: Significantly greater TCR diversity emerged by C4D1 in CD4+ cells but not CD8+ cells. Excluded were patients who started nivolumab under 1 year after ASCT, a group that had lower diversity.

This specimen was CD4+ T cells from blood, taken before the fourth cycle of nivolumab. V and J are TRBV19 and TRBJ2-1; D is perhaps TRBD2 (6 bases). The TCR was taken from a human donor with classical Hodgkin lymphoma. The CDR3 protein is CASSGGRLTYEQFF. CDR3 nucleotide sequence: TGTGCCAGTAGTGGAGGGAGACTGACATATGAGCAGTTCTTC. Drawing the rest from reference TRBV19 and TRBJ2-1, the complete variable domain is DGGITQSPKYLFRKEGQNVTLSCEQNLNHDAMYWYRQDPGQGLRLIYYSQIVNDFQKGDIAEGYSVSREKKESFPLTVTSAQKNPTAFYLCASSGGRLTYEQFFGPGTRLTVL.